This TCR beta chain was retrieved from a study of cytomegalovirus exposure and HLA in healthy donors. Study-level findings and limits: A further, later analysis showed that HLA-associated TCR beta chains (compared with equally common others) were more clonally expanded. Altogether, about 160 TCR beta chains were recorded as cytomegalovirus-associated.

Samples came from healthy bone marrow donors. There are 16 residues in the CDR3. Trimming took 0 bases from V and 5 from J, leaving 14 bases between them. As for this clone: No antigen is known for it.

With 60 Vbeta and 13 Jbeta primers, the PCR was carried out. Profiled with immunoSEQ multiplex PCR; TCRdb holds only in-frame clones, not every one. The sample consists of about 80,000 clones, 67% of them appearing once. The chain recombines TRBV23-1 with TRBJ1-3; D not resolved. TRBV23-1 is marked as an open reading frame, function uncertain. Sequencing was performed on PBMCs. This TCR came from a woman aged 50 to 60 in good health and CMV-seropositive. The CDR3 nucleotides are TGCGCCAGCAGTCAATCGAATCGGGGTAGCAGAAACACCATATATTTT. This codes for CASSQSNRGSRNTIYF.